This TCR beta chain is from a study of blood T cell repertoires in COVID-19. Study background: Italy, Spain and the United States were the sources of the convalescent and acute COVID-19 samples. T cells, B-cell-depleted T cells, or PBMCs supplied cDNA or gDNA.

Enrolled during active infection, Seattle patients were then followed longitudinally. Per germline, CDR1 SNHLY and CDR2 FYNNEI. The V and J ends lost 6 bases and 6 bases, in that order; junction bases with no gene match: 14. This CDR3 contains 15 residues. Clones were sequenced by immunoSEQ multiplex PCR, and TCRdb holds only the in-frame ones, with some missing. In the table there are a few hundred thousand clones, roughly 89% of which are singletons. The TCR comes from a man in his late teens or twenties with COVID-19, enrolled during active disease. Sequenced: peripheral blood. The genes are TRBV2 and TRBJ2-7; 7 bases are shared with TRBD2. CDR3 DNA: TGTGCCAGCAGAGGAGGTCGGGACTATCGTGCCGAGCAGTACTTC. Translating gives CASRGGRDYRAEQYF.